The next 9 T cell receptor beta chains were all read from a single sample in a study of tumor-infiltrating lymphocytes in primary liver carcinoma. Production of TCR beta cDNA used roughly 500 ng total RNA together with a constant-region primer. Three-round nested multiplex PCR performed with slightly modified ARM-PCR produced the TCR beta libraries. Forward primers for TRBV1-TRBV30 and a C-beta reverse primer served the first two PCR rounds, at approximately 10 cycles each. TCRdb processed the multiplex PCR reads anew with MiXCR; each CDR3 protein has one entry. The data hold about 59,000 distinct CDR3 sequences, with 71% observed a single time. From unsorted bulk tissue weighing roughly 17-31 mg, DNA and RNA were co-extracted. The specimen sequenced was liver tumor tissue from sampling region 2. Subset specified: tumor region T2, inferior pole. All receptors derive from a man aged 35 to 55 with primary liver carcinoma and hepatitis B virus infection.

Concerning this clonotype: This may arise from a read error, as a much more abundant clone is one base away. This rearrangement joins TRBV12-3 or TRBV12-4 to TRBJ2-1, with unresolved D. Trimming removed 3 bases at V and 5 bases at J, with 8 bases between. The CDR3 totals 13 residues. CDR3 loop: CASSFGRHNEQFF. The CDR3 DNA reads as TGTGCCAGCAGTTTTGGCAGACACAATGAGCAGTTCTTC.

As to this clonotype: One junction end does not reproduce the germline sequence, and a read error may be involved. The chain couples TRBV6-5 to TRBJ2-7; D remains ambiguous. CDR3 length: 11 residues. From germline, CDR1 is MNHEY and CDR2 SVGAGI. The CDR3 region is CVSSSGREQYF. The CDR3 DNA follows: TGTGTCAGCAGTTCGGGTCGCGAGCAGTACTTC.

Regarding this clonotype: The CDR3 does not close with the conserved phenylalanine or tryptophan, likely indicating a read error. The chain carries TRBV11-2 and TRBJ2-3; TRBD2 might be the D (5 bases). CDR3 size: 12 residues. Germline V gene lookup returns CDR1 SGHAT and CDR2 FQNNGV. The CDR3 is CASSASTDTQYL. The CDR3, as DNA: TGCGCTAGCAGCGCCAGCACAGATACGCAGTATCTT.

For this clonotype: A much bigger clone sits one base away, suggesting this may be a read error. V and J are TRBV14 and TRBJ2-1, with 9 bases identical to TRBD1. The CDR3 runs to 17 residues. Germline V gene sequence: CDR1 SGHDN, CDR2 FVKESK. The CDR3 nucleotides are TGTGGCAGCAGCCAAGAGGGTCAGGGGACAGGGTACAATGAGCAGTTCTTC. Its translation: CGSSQEGQGTGYNEQFF.

The V and J genes are TRBV10-3 and TRBJ2-7; D assignment may be TRBD1 or TRBD2 (5 bases each). The CDR3 length is 14 residues. Germline CDR1 reads ENHRY; CDR2 reads SYGVKD. Trimming pared 6 bases from V and 2 bases from J, leaving 14 bases between. CDR3 residues: CAIREGTGTYEQYF. The CDR3 DNA follows: TGTGCCATCAGGGAAGGGACGGGGACCTACGAGCAGTACTTC.

In the case of this clonotype: Since no conserved phenylalanine or tryptophan closes the CDR3, a read error is the likely cause. The chain has TRBV29-1 and TRBJ2-5; 11 bases match TRBD1. Trimming cost V 1 base and J 4 bases; bases outside gene matches: 5. CDR1 is SQVTM and CDR2 is ANQGSEA in the germline V gene. This CDR3 is built from 15 residues. This CDR3 reads CSVEVDRGRAETQYL. CDR3 in DNA: TGCAGCGTTGAAGTGGACAGGGGGCGAGCAGAGACCCAGTACCTC.

The rearrangement joins TRBV6-5 to TRBJ2-3; D gene ambiguous. This CDR3 has 14 residues. V lost 8 bases and J lost 6, with 18 bases in between. The germline gives CDR1 MNHEY, CDR2 SVGAGI. CDR3 coding DNA: TGTGCCAGCTGTTTAATCTGGGGTACGGATACGCAGTATTTT. Translated: CASCLIWGTDTQYF.

Remarks on this clonotype: At one end, the junction sequence differs from germline, possibly due to a read error. The chain joins TRBV11-2 to TRBJ2-5, with a weak D call TRBD2 (6 bases). The CDR3 loop spans 16 amino acids. The V gene's germline CDR1 is SGHAT and CDR2 FQNNGV. The CDR3: CASSQTPDGGKETLYF. Written as DNA, the CDR3 is TGTGCCAGCAGCCAAACTCCCGATGGGGGGAAAGAGACCCTGTACTTC.

Details on this clonotype: This could be a read error, since a much larger clone is one nucleotide away. The genes are TRBV6-5 and TRBJ1-2; D is unclear. Trimming shortened V by 10 bases and J by 12 bases, and 21 bases separated the two germline ends. Per the germline V gene, CDR1 is MNHEY and CDR2 is SVGAGI. CDR3 length: 12 amino acids. CDR3 sequence reads: CAILDLAAMHTF. The CDR3 DNA reads TGTGCCATCCTAGACCTTGCCGCAATGCACACCTTC.